Included here is one TCR beta chain sequence, with context. The data originate from a study of cytomegalovirus exposure and HLA in healthy donors. Data came from immunoSEQ multiplex PCR; TCRdb stores just in-frame clones and leaves some out. The data contain approximately 58,000 clones, about 91% of them singletons. The germline V gene has CDR1 SGHTA and CDR2 FQGTGA. The V gene end was trimmed by 3 bases and the J gene end by 7 bases; junction bases not matched to a gene: 5. CDR3 size: 13 residues. The sample taken for sequencing was PBMCs. The receptor's source is a woman in her 30s in good health and CMV-seronegative. V is TRBV7-3 and J is TRBJ1-2; TRBD1 matches 7 bases. DNA of the CDR3: TGTGCCAGCAGCTTCCCAGGGGGGTTTGGCTACACCTTC. Translated: CASSFPGGFGYTF.